The 3 T cell receptor beta chains below were found in one sample sequenced in a study of TIL therapy for anti-PD-1-resistant metastatic lung cancer. The immunoSEQ assay was v3. This table comes from immunoSEQ multiplex PCR, and its TCRdb copy is limited to in-frame clones, with some not included. The sample carries approximately 60,000 clones, around 79% recorded once. Documented time point: pre-treatment sample, taken before nivolumab and TIL therapy. The sample here was blood, taken at baseline. The receptors here all came from a person between 25 and 79 years old with non-small cell lung cancer.

The genes are TRBV11-2 and TRBJ1-3, with D unresolved. Per germline, CDR1 SGHAT and CDR2 FQNNGV. The CDR3 contains 15 residues. V dropped 3 bases and J dropped 0 bases, with 9 bases sitting between them. CDR3 region: CASSLSPSSGNTIYF. In DNA form, the CDR3 reads TGTGCCAGCAGCTTGTCCCCGAGCTCTGGAAACACCATATATTTT.

The CDR3 region has the DNA TGTGCCTGGAGTGGCCTAGCGGGAGACGAGCAGTACTTC. This encodes CAWSGLAGDEQYF. The chain employs TRBV30 and TRBJ2-7; 10 nucleotides align to TRBD2. V was pared by 1 base and J by 5 bases, with 2 bases of the junction left unmatched. There are 13 residues in the CDR3. CDR1 and CDR2 from the germline V gene are GTSNPN and SVGIG (reference sequence).

This clone was detected only a few times. The chain couples TRBV11-3 to TRBJ1-3, with 8 positions matching TRBD1. The CDR3 runs 15 residues. Germline V gene lookup returns CDR1 SGHNT and CDR2 YENEEA. The V gene end was trimmed by 5 bases and the J gene end by 4 bases; junction bases not matched to a gene: 7. This CDR3 reads CASSPRTGSGNTIYF. The DNA for the CDR3 is TGTGCCAGCAGCCCACGGACAGGGTCCGGAAACACCATATATTTT.